Listed here are 10 T cell receptor beta chains from one sample, sequenced in a study of HIV-infected patients and healthy controls. One entry per CDR3 protein, called by TCRdb with MiXCR from the 5' RACE reads. The table records about 64,000 distinct CDR3 sequences, around 21% of them present only once. Input material: CD4+ T cells from blood. All receptors derive from a human donor in good health.

This clonotype occurred a few times. The chain recombines TRBV7-8 with TRBJ1-5; possible D gene TRBD1, 6 bases. Trimming removed 4 bases from V and 0 bases from J, with 16 bases in between. Germline CDR1 SGHVS, CDR2 FQNEAQ. The CDR3 is made up of 17 amino acids. The CDR3 reads CASSSREQGNSNQPQHF. The CDR3 nucleotides read TGTGCCAGCAGCTCCCGTGAACAGGGAAATAGCAATCAGCCCCAGCATTTT. Filled out from reference TRBV7-8 and TRBJ1-5, the complete variable domain reads GAGVSQSPRYKVAKRGQDVALRCDPISGHVSLFWYQQALGQGPEFLTYFQNEAQLDKSGLPSDRFFAERPEGSVSTLKIQRTQQEDSAVYLCASSSREQGNSNQPQHFGDGTRLSIL.

This clonotype has only a few counts. The chain recombines TRBV12-3 or TRBV12-4 with TRBJ2-1; 7 bases fit TRBD2. There are 14 residues in the CDR3. The ends lost 5 bases at V and 9 bases at J; junction bases unmatched: 10. CDR3 in DNA: TGTGCCAGCAGTCCCCGGGCCCCGGGGGGTGAGCAGTTCTTC. Translated, it gives CASSPRAPGGEQFF.

This sequence joins TRBV7-9 and TRBJ2-2, with D perhaps TRBD1 (6 bases). Germline CDR1 SEHNR, CDR2 FQNEAQ (reference sequence). The CDR3 is 15 amino acids. Trimming stripped 6 bases from V and 0 bases from J, with 11 bases between. This CDR3 is CASSAGQTNTGELFF. The CDR3 DNA is TGTGCCAGCAGTGCCGGACAGACGAACACCGGGGAGCTGTTTTTT. Together with reference TRBV7-9 and TRBJ2-2, the CDR3 gives the full variable domain: DTGVSQNPRHKITKRGQNVTFRCDPISEHNRLYWYRQTLGQGPEFLTYFQNEAQLEKSRLLSDRFSAERPKGSFSTLEIQRTEQGDSAMYLCASSAGQTNTGELFFGEGSRLTVL.

This clonotype was counted a few times. CDR3 sequence: CATSRDSASARPDTQYF. CDR3 DNA: TGTGCCACCAGCAGAGATTCAGCTAGCGCGCGTCCAGATACGCAGTATTTT. The chain combines TRBV15 with TRBJ2-3, with D tentatively TRBD2 (6 bases). This CDR3 is 17 amino acids long. The V gene lost 0 bases and the J gene lost 4 bases, with 17 bases spanning the gap. Germline CDR1 is LNHNV and CDR2 is YYDKDF (reference sequence).

The table lists this clonotype with many counts. The chain joins TRBV29-1 to TRBJ1-2, with 7 bases that match TRBD1. The junction had 12 bases not matched to a gene; V was cut back by 7 bases and J by 7 bases. Germline loops: CDR1 SQVTM, CDR2 ANQGSEA. This CDR3 is built from 13 residues. This chain's CDR3 is CSATGTVGAGYTF. CDR3 coding DNA: TGCAGCGCCACCGGGACAGTAGGGGCTGGCTACACCTTC.

This clonotype was detected many times. The chain recombines TRBV5-1 with TRBJ2-6, with unresolved D. Germline V gives CDR1 SGHRS, CDR2 YFSETQ. V lost 2 bases to trimming and J lost 0 bases, with 3 bases between them. This CDR3 comprises 14 residues. CDR3 DNA sequence: TGCGCCAGCAGCTTTGACTCTGGGGCCAACGTCCTGACTTTC. It specifies CASSFDSGANVLTF.

This clonotype was found many times. The chain combines TRBV12-3 or TRBV12-4 with TRBJ2-3; D is ambiguous. The V and J ends lost 3 bases and 3 bases respectively, with 10 bases between them. This CDR3 spans 14 amino acids. This chain's CDR3 is CASSFSKSTDTQYF. The CDR3 nucleotides read TGTGCCAGCAGTTTTAGTAAGTCGACAGATACGCAGTATTTT.

This clonotype occurred a few times. The chain carries TRBV7-9 and TRBJ1-1; D is unclear. Germline V gene lookup returns CDR1 SEHNR and CDR2 FQNEAQ (reference sequence). The CDR3 spans 12 residues. V lost 3 bases, J lost 9 bases, and 11 bases lay in between. CDR3 sequence: CASSLDLGKAFF. CDR3 coding DNA: TGTGCCAGCAGCTTGGACTTGGGGAAAGCTTTCTTT.

This clonotype was counted only a few times. V and J are TRBV20-1 and TRBJ2-4; D is unresolved. Per the germline V gene, CDR1 is DFQATT and CDR2 is SNEGSKA (reference sequence). This CDR3 is built from 13 residues. The V gene lost 1 base and the J gene lost 2 bases, with 6 bases spanning the gap. CDR3 sequence reads: CSARVTPKNIQYF. CDR3 sequence (DNA): TGCAGTGCTAGAGTGACTCCCAAAAACATTCAGTACTTC.

Many counts were recorded for this clonotype. The V and J genes are TRBV28 and TRBJ1-1; D is unresolved. The CDR3 covers 11 residues. The V end lost 2 bases, the J end lost 7 bases, and 5 bases lay between the germline ends. Germline loops: CDR1 MDHEN, CDR2 SYDVKM. CDR3: CASSLGNEAFF. CDR3 sequence (DNA): TGTGCCAGCAGTTTAGGGAATGAAGCTTTCTTT. The full variable domain, completed using reference TRBV28 and TRBJ1-1, is DVKVTQSSRYLVKRTGEKVFLECVQDMDHENMFWYRQDPGLGLRLIYFSYDVKMKEKGDIPEGYSVSREKKERFSLILESASTNQTSMYLCASSLGNEAFFGQGTRLTVV.